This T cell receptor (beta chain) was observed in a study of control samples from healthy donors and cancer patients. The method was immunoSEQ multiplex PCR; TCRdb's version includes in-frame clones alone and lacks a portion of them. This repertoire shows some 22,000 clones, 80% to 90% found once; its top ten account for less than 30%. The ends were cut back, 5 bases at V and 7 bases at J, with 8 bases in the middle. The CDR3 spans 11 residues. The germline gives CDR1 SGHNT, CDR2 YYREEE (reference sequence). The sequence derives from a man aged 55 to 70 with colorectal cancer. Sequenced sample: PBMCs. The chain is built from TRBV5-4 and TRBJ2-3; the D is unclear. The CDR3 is CASRLGNTQYF. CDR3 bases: TGTGCCAGCAGATTAGGGAATACGCAGTATTTT.